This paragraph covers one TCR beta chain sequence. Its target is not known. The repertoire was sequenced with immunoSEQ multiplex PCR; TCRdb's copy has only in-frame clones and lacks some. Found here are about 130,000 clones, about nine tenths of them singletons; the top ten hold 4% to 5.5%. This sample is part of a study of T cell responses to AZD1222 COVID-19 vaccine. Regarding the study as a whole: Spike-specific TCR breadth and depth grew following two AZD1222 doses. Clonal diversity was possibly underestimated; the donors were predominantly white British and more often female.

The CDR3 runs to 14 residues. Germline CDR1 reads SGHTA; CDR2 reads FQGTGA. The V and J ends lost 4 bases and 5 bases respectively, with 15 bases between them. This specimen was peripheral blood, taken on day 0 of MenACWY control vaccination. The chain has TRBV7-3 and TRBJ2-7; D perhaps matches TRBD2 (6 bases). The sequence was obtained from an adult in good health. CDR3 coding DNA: TGTGCCAGCAGCTCTTGGGGAGGCCCGAACGAGCAGTACTTC. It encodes CASSSWGGPNEQYF.